Below, 15 T cell receptor beta chains from the same sample are listed, as sequenced in a study of blood T cell repertoires in COVID-19. The repertoire was sequenced with immunoSEQ multiplex PCR; TCRdb's copy has only in-frame clones and lacks some. Here the sample spans 80,000 to 100,000 clones, about 80% being singletons. Sample: peripheral blood. The receptors come from a human donor in a cohort sampled during active COVID-19.

The chain is built from TRBV18 and TRBJ2-2, with TRBD1 matching over 8 bases. J gave up 4 bases and V 6 bases, and 4 bases lay outside the gene matches. Germline CDR1 and CDR2: KGHSH and LQKENI. The CDR3 runs 14 residues. The DNA for the CDR3 is TGTGCCAGCTCGCCCGACAGGGGCACCGGGGAGCTGTTTTTT. Translation: CASSPDRGTGELFF.

There are a few counts of this clone. The V call is TRBV7-2, the J call TRBJ2-3; unclear D gene. Trimming removed 5 bases from V and 2 bases from J, with 11 bases in between. This CDR3 comprises 14 residues. Germline V gives CDR1 SGHTA, CDR2 FQGNSA. CDR3 region: CASSPAGSTDTQYF. Here the CDR3 DNA reads TGTGCCAGCAGCCCGGCAGGCTCCACAGATACGCAGTATTTT.

This clone has a handful of counts. CDR3: CATSGSTGSSQPQHF. DNA of the CDR3: TGTGCCACCAGCGGAAGTACAGGGTCGAGTCAGCCCCAGCATTTT. The chain links TRBV24-1 to TRBJ1-5; perhaps TRBD1 as D (6 bases). CDR1 is KGHDR and CDR2 is SFDVKD in the germline V gene. The CDR3 length is 15 residues. Trimming removed 7 bases at V and 6 bases at J, with 18 bases between.

The J gene is TRBJ2-7, the V gene TRBV5-6; 8 nucleotides match TRBD1. Trimming took 2 bases from V and 4 from J; bases not matched to a gene: 11. Per the germline V gene, CDR1 is SGHDT and CDR2 is YYEEEE. The length of the CDR3 is 16 residues. The CDR3 loop is CASSFRRTGKQYEQYF. In nucleotides, the CDR3 is TGTGCCAGCAGCTTCCGAAGGACAGGGAAACAATACGAGCAGTACTTC.

J is TRBJ1-5 and V is TRBV27; 11 bases match TRBD1. Trimming at V came to 9 bases and at J to 6 bases, leaving 10 bases not matched to a gene. Germline V gene sequence: CDR1 MNHEY, CDR2 SMNVEV (reference sequence). The CDR3 has 15 residues. CDR3 DNA: TGTGCCAGGAGGACAGGGGGCGAATTACTTCAGCCCCAGCATTTT. It encodes CARRTGGELLQPQHF.

Worth noting for this clone: Compared with germline, one end of the junction differs, possibly owing to a read error. This chain uses TRBV24-1 with TRBJ2-2; TRBD2 is a possible D gene (5 bases). Germline lookup yields CDR1 KGHDR and CDR2 SFDVKD. This CDR3 region has 14 residues. CDR3 in DNA: TGTGCCACCATGTCTGCATCGAACACCGGGGAGCTATTTTTT. Protein sequence: CATMSASNTGELFF.

This clone was observed a handful of times. The genes are TRBV4-1 and TRBJ2-1; 8 bases map to TRBD1. The germline V gene has CDR1 MGHRA and CDR2 YSYEKL. Losses at the gene ends were 2 bases for V and 5 bases for J; bases not matched to a gene: 8. The CDR3 spans 16 residues. This CDR3 is CASSQSTGVAHNEQFF. CDR3 in DNA: TGCGCCAGCAGCCAATCGACAGGGGTTGCCCACAATGAGCAGTTCTTC.

The chain is built from TRBV28 and TRBJ1-5, with TRBD1 as a possible D gene (6 bases). The CDR3 has 18 amino acids. The ends were cut back, 8 bases at V and 4 bases at J, with 27 bases in the middle. Germline V gene sequence: CDR1 MDHEN, CDR2 SYDVKM. This CDR3 is CASLTGRFGSEANQPQHF. CDR3 nucleotide sequence: TGTGCCAGCCTGACAGGTCGATTCGGTTCTGAGGCAAATCAGCCCCAGCATTTT.

This clone occurred a few times. This chain joins TRBV20-1 and TRBJ2-1, with 7 bases identical to TRBD2. The CDR3 loop spans 14 amino acids. Losses at the gene ends were 3 bases for V and 7 bases for J; bases not matched to a gene: 9. CDR1 DFQATT and CDR2 SNEGSKA come from the germline V gene (reference sequence). Here the CDR3 DNA reads TGCAGTGCTAGTCAAGCGGGGCCTTTTAATGAGCAGTTCTTC. This sequence encodes CSASQAGPFNEQFF.

The V gene is TRBV5-1, the J gene TRBJ2-2, with 9 bases identical to TRBD2. The CDR3 sequence is 16 residues long. CDR1 SGHRS and CDR2 YFSETQ come from the germline V gene. The ends lost 6 bases at V and 0 bases at J; junction bases unmatched: 6. The CDR3 region has the DNA TGCGCCAGCACGCCTGGACTAGCGACGAACACCGGGGAGCTGTTTTTT. Amino acid sequence: CASTPGLATNTGELFF.

The V and J genes are TRBV18 and TRBJ1-1; a possible D gene is TRBD1 (5 bases). In germline, CDR1 is KGHSH, CDR2 LQKENI. The CDR3 contains 15 residues. Trimming left V 3 bases short and J 5 bases short, with 16 bases between. The CDR3 sequence is CASSPSSSRQTEAFF. The DNA for the CDR3 is TGTGCCAGCTCACCTTCGTCGTCCCGACAGACTGAAGCTTTCTTT.

This sequence joins TRBV2 and TRBJ2-5, with D tentatively TRBD1 (5 bases). The CDR3 is 15 residues long. V was shortened by 8 bases and J by 4 bases, with 20 bases between the two germline ends. Germline loops: CDR1 SNHLY, CDR2 FYNNEI. CDR3 protein: CASSTESGKGETQYF. The CDR3 nucleotides are TGTGCCAGCTCCACAGAATCAGGGAAGGGAGAGACCCAGTACTTC.

This clone has a handful of counts. The rearrangement joins TRBV4-1 to TRBJ2-7, with D hard to call. V lost 1 base to trimming and J lost 3 bases, with 7 bases between them. This CDR3 is built from 13 residues. Per germline, CDR1 MGHRA and CDR2 YSYEKL. In DNA, the CDR3 is TGCGCCAGCAGCCAAGGAGCTAACTACGAGCAGTACTTC. It codes for CASSQGANYEQYF.

The gene calls are TRBV7-3 and TRBJ2-3, with D perhaps TRBD1 (5 bases). V lost 1 base to trimming and J lost 13 bases, with 15 bases between them. CDR3 length equals 13 residues. Germline V gives CDR1 SGHTA, CDR2 FQGTGA. The CDR3: CASSLILTEFKYF. For the CDR3, the DNA is TGTGCCAGCAGCTTAATTCTGACAGAGTTTAAGTATTTT.

This clone was seen only a few times. The chain is built from TRBV3-1 (or the pseudogene TRBV3-2) and TRBJ1-5; perhaps TRBD1 as D (6 bases). V was shortened by 4 bases and J by 5 bases, with 9 bases between the two germline ends. The CDR3 covers 13 residues. In germline, CDR1 is LGHDT, CDR2 YNNKEL (reference sequence). The CDR3 DNA is TGTGCCAGCAGCCTCGAGGGGGATCAGCCCCAGCATTTT. It codes for CASSLEGDQPQHF.